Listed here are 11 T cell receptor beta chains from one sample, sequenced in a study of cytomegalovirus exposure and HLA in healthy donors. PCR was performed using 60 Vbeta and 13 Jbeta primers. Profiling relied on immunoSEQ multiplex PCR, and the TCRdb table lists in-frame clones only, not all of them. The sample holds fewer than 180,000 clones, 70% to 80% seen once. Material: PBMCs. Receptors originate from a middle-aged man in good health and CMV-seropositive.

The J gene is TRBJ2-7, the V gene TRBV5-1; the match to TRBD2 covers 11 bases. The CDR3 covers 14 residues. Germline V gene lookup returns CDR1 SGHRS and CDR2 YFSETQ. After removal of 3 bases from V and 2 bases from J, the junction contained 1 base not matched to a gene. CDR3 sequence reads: CASSSTSGAYEQYF. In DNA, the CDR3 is TGCGCCAGCAGCTCGACTAGCGGGGCCTACGAGCAGTACTTC.

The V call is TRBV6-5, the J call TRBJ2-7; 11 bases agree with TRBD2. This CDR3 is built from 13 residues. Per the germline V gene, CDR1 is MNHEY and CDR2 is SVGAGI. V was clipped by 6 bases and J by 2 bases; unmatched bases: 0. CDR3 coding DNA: TGTGCCAGCAGACTAGCGGGGGCCTACGAGCAGTACTTC. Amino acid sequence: CASRLAGAYEQYF.

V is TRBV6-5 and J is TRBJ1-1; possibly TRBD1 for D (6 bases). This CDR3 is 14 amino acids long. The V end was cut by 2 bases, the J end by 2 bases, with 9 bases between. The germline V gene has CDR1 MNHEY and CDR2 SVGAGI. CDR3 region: CASSYKQGNTEAFF. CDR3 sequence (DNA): TGTGCCAGCAGTTACAAACAGGGAAACACTGAAGCTTTCTTT.

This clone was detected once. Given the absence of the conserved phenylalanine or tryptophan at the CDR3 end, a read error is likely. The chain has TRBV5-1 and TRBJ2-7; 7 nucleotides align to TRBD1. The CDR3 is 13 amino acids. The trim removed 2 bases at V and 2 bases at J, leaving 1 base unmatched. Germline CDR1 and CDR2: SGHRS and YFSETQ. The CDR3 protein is CASSFDRAYEQYL. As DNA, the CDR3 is TGCGCCAGCAGCTTCGACAGGGCCTACGAGCAGTACCTC.

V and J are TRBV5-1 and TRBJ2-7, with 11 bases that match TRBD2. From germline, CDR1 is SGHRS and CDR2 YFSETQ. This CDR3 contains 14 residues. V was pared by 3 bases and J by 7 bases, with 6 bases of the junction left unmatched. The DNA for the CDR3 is TGCGCCAGCAGCTGGGGACTAGCGGAGGATGAGCAGTACTTC. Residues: CASSWGLAEDEQYF.

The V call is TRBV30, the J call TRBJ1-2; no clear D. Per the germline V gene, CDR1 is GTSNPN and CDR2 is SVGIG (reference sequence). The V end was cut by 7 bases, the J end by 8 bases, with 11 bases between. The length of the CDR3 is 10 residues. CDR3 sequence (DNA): TGTGCCTCTGGCGGCGACGGCTACACCTTC. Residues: CASGGDGYTF.

CDR3 amino acids: CASSPRREMNTEAFF. CDR3 coding DNA: TGTGCCAGCTCACCCCGGAGAGAAATGAACACTGAAGCTTTCTTT. The J gene is TRBJ1-1, the V gene TRBV18; no reliable D call. This CDR3 comprises 15 residues. Germline CDR1 KGHSH, CDR2 LQKENI. Trimming stripped 3 bases from V and 0 bases from J, with 11 bases between.

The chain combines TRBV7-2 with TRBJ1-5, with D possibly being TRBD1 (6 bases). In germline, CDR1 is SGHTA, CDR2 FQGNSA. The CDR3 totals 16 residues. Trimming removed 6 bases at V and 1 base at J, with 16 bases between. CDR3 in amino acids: CASSPNLDRSNQPQHF. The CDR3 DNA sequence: TGTGCCAGCAGTCCAAACTTGGACAGAAGCAATCAGCCCCAGCATTTT.

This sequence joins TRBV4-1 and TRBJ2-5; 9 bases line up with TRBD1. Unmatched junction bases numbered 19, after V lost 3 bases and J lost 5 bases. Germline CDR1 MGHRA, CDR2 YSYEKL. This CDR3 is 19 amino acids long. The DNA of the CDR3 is TGCGCCAGCAGCCAGGGAACAGGGGGCGGAAGAGTGAGCCGGGAGACCCAGTACTTC. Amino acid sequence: CASSQGTGGGRVSRETQYF.

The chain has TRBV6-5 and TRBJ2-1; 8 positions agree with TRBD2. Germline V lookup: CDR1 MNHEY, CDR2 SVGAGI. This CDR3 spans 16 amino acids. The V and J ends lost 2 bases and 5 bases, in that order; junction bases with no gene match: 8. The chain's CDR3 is CASSYLRTGGNNEQFF. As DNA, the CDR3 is TGTGCCAGCAGTTACCTGAGGACGGGAGGGAACAATGAGCAGTTCTTC.

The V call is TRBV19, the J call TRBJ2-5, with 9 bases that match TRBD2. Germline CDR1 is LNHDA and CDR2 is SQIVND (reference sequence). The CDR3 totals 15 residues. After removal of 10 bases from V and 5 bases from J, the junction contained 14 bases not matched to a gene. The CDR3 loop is CATGGVAGVKETQYF. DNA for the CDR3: TGTGCCACTGGGGGAGTAGCGGGAGTCAAGGAGACCCAGTACTTC.